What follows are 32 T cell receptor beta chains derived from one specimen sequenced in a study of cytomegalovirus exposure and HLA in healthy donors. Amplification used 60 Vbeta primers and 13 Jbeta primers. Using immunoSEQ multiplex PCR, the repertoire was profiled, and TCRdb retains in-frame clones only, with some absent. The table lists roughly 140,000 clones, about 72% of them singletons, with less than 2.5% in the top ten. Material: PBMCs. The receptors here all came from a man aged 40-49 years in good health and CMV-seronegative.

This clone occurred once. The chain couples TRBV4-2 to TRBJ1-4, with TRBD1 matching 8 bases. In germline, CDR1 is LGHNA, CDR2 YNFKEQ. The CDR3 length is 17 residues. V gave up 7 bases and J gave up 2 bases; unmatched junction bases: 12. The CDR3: CASNAPLNRGTNEKLFF. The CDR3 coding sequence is TGTGCCAGCAACGCCCCTCTAAACAGGGGGACTAATGAAAAACTGTTTTTT.

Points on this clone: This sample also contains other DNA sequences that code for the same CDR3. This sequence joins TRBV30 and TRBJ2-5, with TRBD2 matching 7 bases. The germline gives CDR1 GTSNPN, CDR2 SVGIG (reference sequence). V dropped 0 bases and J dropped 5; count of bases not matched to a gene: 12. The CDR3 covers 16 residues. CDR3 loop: CAWSVGWAGEEETQYF. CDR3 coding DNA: TGTGCCTGGAGTGTGGGATGGGCGGGAGAGGAGGAGACCCAGTACTTC.

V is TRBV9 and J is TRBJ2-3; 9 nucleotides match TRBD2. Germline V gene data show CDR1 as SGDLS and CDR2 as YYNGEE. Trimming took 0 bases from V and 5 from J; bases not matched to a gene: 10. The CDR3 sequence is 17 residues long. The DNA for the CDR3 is TGTGCCAGCAGCGTAGGTGTCGGCGGGGGGGCTGGAGATACGCAGTATTTT. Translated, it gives CASSVGVGGGAGDTQYF.

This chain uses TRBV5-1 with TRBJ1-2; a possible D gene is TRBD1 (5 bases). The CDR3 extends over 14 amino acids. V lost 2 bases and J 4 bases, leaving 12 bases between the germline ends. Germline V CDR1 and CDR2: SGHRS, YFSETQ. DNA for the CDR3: TGCGCCAGCAGCTTAATGCCGACAGCCTATGGCTACACCTTC. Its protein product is CASSLMPTAYGYTF.

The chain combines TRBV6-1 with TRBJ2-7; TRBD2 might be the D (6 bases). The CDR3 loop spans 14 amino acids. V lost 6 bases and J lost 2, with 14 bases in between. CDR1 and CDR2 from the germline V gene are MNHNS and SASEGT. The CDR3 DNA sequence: TGTGCCAGCAGGACCAGTGGGACTCCCTACGAGCAGTACTTC. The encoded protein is CASRTSGTPYEQYF.

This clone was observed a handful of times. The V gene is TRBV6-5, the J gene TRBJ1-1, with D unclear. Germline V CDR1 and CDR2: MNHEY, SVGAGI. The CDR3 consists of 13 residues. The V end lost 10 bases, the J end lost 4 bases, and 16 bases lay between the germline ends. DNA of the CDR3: TGTGCCACAAAAAGGGAGGGTTTCACTGAAGCTTTCTTT. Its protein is CATKREGFTEAFF.

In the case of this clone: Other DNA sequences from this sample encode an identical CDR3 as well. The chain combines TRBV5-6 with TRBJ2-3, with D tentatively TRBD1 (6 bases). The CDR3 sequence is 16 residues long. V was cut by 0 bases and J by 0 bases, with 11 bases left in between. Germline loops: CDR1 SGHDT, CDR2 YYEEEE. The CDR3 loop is CASSLVGAISTDTQYF. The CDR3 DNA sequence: TGTGCCAGCAGCTTGGTGGGGGCTATAAGCACAGATACGCAGTATTTT.

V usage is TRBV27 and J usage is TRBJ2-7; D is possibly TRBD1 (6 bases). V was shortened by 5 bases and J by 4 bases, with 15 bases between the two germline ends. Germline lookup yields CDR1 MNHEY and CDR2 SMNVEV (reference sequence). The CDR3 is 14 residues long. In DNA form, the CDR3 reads TGTGCCAGCAGTCTTACAGGGTTGCGGTACGAGCAGTACTTC. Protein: CASSLTGLRYEQYF.

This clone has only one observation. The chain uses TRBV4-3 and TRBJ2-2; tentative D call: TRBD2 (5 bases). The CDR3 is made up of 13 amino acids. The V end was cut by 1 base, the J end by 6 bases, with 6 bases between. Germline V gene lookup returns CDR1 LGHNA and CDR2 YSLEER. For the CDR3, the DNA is TGCGCCAGCAGCCAAGTGAGGGCCGGGGAGCTGTTTTTT. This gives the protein CASSQVRAGELFF.

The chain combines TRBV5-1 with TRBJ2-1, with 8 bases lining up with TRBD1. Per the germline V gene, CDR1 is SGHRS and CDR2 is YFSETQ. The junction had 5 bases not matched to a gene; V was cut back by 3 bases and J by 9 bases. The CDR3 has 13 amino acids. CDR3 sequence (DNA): TGCGCCAGCAGCTCTACAGGGGGAGGTGAGCAGTTCTTC. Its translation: CASSSTGGGEQFF.

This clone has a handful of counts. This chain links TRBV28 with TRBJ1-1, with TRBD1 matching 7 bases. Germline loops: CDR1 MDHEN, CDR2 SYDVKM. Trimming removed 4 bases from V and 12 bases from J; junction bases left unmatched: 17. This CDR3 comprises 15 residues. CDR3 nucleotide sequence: TGTGCCAGCAGTTACACGCGGACAGGAGCTAGTAATACTTTCTTT. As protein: CASSYTRTGASNTFF. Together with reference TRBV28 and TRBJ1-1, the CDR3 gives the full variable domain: DVKVTQSSRYLVKRTGEKVFLECVQDMDHENMFWYRQDPGLGLRLIYFSYDVKMKEKGDIPEGYSVSREKKERFSLILESASTNQTSMYLCASSYTRTGASNTFFGQGTRLTVV.

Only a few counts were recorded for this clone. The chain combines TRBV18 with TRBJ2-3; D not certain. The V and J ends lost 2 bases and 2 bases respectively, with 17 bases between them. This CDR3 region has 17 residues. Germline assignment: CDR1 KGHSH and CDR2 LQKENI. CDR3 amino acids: CASSPNRSPRNTDTQYF. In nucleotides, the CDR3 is TGTGCCAGCTCACCAAACCGTAGTCCGCGGAACACAGATACGCAGTATTTT.

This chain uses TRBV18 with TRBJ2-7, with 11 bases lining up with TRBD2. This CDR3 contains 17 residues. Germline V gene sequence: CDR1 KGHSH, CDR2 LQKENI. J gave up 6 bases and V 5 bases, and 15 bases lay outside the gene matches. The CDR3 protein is CASSSELAGVGGGEQYF. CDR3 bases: TGTGCCAGCTCATCCGAACTAGCGGGAGTCGGGGGTGGCGAGCAGTACTTC.

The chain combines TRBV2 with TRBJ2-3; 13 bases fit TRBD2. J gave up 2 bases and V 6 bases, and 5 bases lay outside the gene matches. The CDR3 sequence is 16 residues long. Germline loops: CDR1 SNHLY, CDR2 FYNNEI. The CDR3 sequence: CASSLLAGGLTDTQYF. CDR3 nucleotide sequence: TGTGCCAGCAGCTTACTAGCGGGGGGGCTCACAGATACGCAGTATTTT.

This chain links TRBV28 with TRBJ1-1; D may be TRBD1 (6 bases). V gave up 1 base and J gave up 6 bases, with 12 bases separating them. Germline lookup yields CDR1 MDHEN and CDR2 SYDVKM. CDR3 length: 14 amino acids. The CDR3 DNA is TGTGCCAGCAGTTTATCAGTCAGGGGCCCTGAAGCTTTCTTT. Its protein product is CASSLSVRGPEAFF.

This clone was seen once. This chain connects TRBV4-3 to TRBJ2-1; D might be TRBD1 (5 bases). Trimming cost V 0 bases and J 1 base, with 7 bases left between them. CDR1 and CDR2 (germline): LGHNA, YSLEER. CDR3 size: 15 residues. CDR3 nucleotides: TGCGCCAGCAGCCAAGATCAGGGTTCCTACAATGAGCAGTTCTTC. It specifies CASSQDQGSYNEQFF.

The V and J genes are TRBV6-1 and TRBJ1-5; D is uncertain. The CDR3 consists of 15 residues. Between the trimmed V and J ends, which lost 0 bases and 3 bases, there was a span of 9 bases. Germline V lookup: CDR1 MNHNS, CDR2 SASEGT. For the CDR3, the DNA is TGTGCCAGCAGTGAAGCGCGGGTAAACAATCAGCCCCAGCATTTT. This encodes CASSEARVNNQPQHF.

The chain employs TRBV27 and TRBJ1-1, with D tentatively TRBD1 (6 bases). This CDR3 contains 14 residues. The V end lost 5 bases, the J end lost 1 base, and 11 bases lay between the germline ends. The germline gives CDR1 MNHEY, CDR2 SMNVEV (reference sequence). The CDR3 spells CASSKQGRNTEAFF. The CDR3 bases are TGTGCCAGCAGTAAACAGGGAAGGAACACTGAAGCTTTCTTT.

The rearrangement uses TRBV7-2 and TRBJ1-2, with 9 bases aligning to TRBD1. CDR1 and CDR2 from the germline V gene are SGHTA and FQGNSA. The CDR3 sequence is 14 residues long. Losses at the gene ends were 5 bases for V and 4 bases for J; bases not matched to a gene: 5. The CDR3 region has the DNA TGTGCCAGCAGCGAAGGGACAGGGCCCTATGGCTACACCTTC. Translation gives CASSEGTGPYGYTF.

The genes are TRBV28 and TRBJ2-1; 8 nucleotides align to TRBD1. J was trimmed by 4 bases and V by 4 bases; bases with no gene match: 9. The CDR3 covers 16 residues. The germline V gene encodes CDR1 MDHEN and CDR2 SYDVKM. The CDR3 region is CASSSERQGLYNEQFF. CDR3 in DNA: TGTGCCAGCAGTTCGGAGAGACAGGGGTTGTACAATGAGCAGTTCTTC.

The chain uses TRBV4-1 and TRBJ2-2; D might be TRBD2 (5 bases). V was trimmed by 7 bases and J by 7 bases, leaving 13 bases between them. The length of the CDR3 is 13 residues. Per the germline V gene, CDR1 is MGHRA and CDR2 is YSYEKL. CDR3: CASKNGDSGELFF. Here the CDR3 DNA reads TGCGCCAGCAAGAACGGGGATAGCGGGGAGCTGTTTTTT.

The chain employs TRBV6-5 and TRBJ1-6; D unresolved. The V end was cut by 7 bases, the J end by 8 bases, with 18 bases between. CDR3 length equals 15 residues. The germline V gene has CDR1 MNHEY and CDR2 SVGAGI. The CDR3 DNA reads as TGTGCCAGCACCCTAGGGCGCTCCGGGGATTCACCCCTCCACTTT. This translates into CASTLGRSGDSPLHF.

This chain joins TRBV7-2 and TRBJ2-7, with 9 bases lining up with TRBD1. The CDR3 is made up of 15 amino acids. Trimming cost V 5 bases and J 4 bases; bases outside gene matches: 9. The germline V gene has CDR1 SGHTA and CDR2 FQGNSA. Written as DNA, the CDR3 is TGTGCCAGCAGCCTAACCGGGACAGGGTATTACGAGCAGTACTTC. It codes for CASSLTGTGYYEQYF.

The CDR3: CASSQDGQGLYGYTF. The CDR3 DNA sequence: TGCGCCAGCAGCCAAGACGGACAGGGACTCTATGGCTACACCTTC. The V call is TRBV4-1, the J call TRBJ1-2; 8 bases are shared with TRBD1. CDR1 MGHRA and CDR2 YSYEKL come from the germline V gene. V was clipped by 0 bases and J by 4 bases; unmatched bases: 4. This CDR3 has 15 residues.

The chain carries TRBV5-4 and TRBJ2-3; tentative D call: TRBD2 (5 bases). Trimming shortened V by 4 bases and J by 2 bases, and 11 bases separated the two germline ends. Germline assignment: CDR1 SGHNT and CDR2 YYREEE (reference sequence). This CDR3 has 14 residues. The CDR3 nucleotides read TGTGCCAGCAGCCAAGACTATTCCACAGATACGCAGTATTTT. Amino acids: CASSQDYSTDTQYF. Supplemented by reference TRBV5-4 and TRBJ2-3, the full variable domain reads ETGVTQSPTHLIKTRGQQVTLRCSSQSGHNTVSWYQQALGQGPQFIFQYYREEENGRGNFPPRFSGLQFPNYSSELNVNALELDDSALYLCASSQDYSTDTQYFGPGTRLTVL.

The CDR3 reads CASSLVSNYGYTF. Here the CDR3 DNA reads TGTGCCAGCAGCCTTGTATCTAACTATGGCTACACCTTC. This chain links TRBV7-8 with TRBJ1-2; D remains unclear. CDR1 is SGHVS and CDR2 is FQNEAQ in the germline V gene. The CDR3 is made up of 13 amino acids. V lost 5 bases, J lost 0 bases, and 7 bases lay in between. The complete variable domain, with remaining parts taken from reference TRBV7-8 and TRBJ1-2, reads GAGVSQSPRYKVAKRGQDVALRCDPISGHVSLFWYQQALGQGPEFLTYFQNEAQLDKSGLPSDRFFAERPEGSVSTLKIQRTQQEDSAVYLCASSLVSNYGYTFGSGTRLTVV.

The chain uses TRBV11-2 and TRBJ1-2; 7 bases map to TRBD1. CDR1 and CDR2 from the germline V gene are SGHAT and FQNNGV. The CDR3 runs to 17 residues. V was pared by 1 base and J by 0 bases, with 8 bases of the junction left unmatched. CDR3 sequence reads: CASSLGAGQEANYGYTF. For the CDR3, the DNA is TGTGCCAGCAGCTTAGGCGCAGGACAGGAGGCTAACTATGGCTACACCTTC.

CDR3 sequence reads: CASIASGVYNEQFF. The CDR3 coding sequence is TGCGCCAGCATCGCGAGCGGGGTCTACAATGAGCAGTTCTTC. V usage is TRBV10-2 and J usage is TRBJ2-1; 7 nucleotides line up with TRBD2. This CDR3 comprises 14 residues. Per germline, CDR1 WSHSY and CDR2 SAAADI. The trim removed 7 bases at V and 3 bases at J, leaving 6 bases unmatched.

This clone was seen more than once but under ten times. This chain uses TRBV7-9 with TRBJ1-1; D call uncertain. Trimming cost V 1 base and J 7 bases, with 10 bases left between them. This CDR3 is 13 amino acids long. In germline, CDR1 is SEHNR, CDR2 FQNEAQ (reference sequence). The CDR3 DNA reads TGTGCCAGCAGCTTAGGTAGGGAGCTTGAAGCTTTCTTT. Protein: CASSLGRELEAFF.

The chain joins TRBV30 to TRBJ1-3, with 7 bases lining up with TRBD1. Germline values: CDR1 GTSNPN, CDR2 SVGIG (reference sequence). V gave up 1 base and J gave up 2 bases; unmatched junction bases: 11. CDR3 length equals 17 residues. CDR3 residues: CAWSALLRQGAGNTIYF. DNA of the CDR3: TGTGCCTGGAGTGCCCTACTGAGACAGGGTGCTGGAAACACCATATATTTT.

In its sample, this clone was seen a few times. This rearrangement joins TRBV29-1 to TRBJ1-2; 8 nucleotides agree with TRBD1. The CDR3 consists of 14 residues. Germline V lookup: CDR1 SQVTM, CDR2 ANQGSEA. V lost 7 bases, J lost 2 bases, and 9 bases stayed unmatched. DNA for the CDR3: TGCAGCGCCTCAGGGGGCGCCGTGAACTATGGCTACACCTTC. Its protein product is CSASGGAVNYGYTF.

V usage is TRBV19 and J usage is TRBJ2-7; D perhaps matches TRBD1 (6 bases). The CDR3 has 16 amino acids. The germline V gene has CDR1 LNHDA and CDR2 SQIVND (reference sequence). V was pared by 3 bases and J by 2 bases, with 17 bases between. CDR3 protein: CASSIAVGDKPYEQYF. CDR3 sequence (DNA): TGTGCCAGTAGTATCGCAGTCGGGGACAAACCCTACGAGCAGTACTTC.